A single sample gave rise to the 22 T cell receptor beta chains below, sequenced in a study of blood T cell repertoires in COVID-19. Clones were read by immunoSEQ multiplex PCR, and TCRdb kept only the in-frame ones, dropping some. The data show roughly 260,000 clones, 88% seen once. The specimen was peripheral blood. The receptors originated from a man aged 60 to 75 who had recovered from COVID-19.

This rearrangement joins TRBV20-1 to TRBJ2-7; 9 bases map to TRBD1. The CDR3 is 12 amino acids. Germline-derived CDR1 and CDR2 are DFQATT and SNEGSKA (reference sequence). After removal of 3 bases from V and 10 bases from J, the junction contained 7 bases not matched to a gene. CDR3 amino acids: CSASWDRALQYF. CDR3 bases: TGCAGTGCTAGTTGGGACAGGGCCCTCCAGTACTTC.

V is TRBV7-3 and J is TRBJ2-1, with D tentatively TRBD1 (6 bases). V lost 2 bases, J lost 6 bases, and 17 bases lay in between. The CDR3 is 16 residues long. CDR1 SGHTA and CDR2 FQGTGA come from the germline V gene. This CDR3 reads CASSLSWGPRGNEQFF. CDR3 coding DNA: TGTGCCAGCAGCTTATCTTGGGGGCCCCGAGGCAATGAGCAGTTCTTC.

This clone showed up just a few times. The rearrangement joins TRBV18 to TRBJ2-3; the D is unclear. Trimming left V 0 bases short and J 2 bases short, with 9 bases between. From germline, CDR1 is KGHSH and CDR2 LQKENI. The CDR3 runs 15 residues. The CDR3 region has the DNA TGTGCCAGCTCACCACCTGGCCTTCTCACAGATACGCAGTATTTT. This encodes CASSPPGLLTDTQYF.

The V gene is TRBV4-2, the J gene TRBJ2-3; D perhaps matches TRBD2 (5 bases). V shed 0 bases and J shed 2 bases, with 15 bases lying between them. This CDR3 is built from 17 residues. The germline gives CDR1 LGHNA, CDR2 YNFKEQ. The CDR3 sequence: CASSQDLGGLSTDTQYF. In DNA form, the CDR3 reads TGTGCCAGCAGCCAAGATCTGGGTGGACTTTCCACAGATACGCAGTATTTT.

In DNA form, the CDR3 reads TGTGCCAGCAGCTTACTATCTGGGCGCACCGGGGAGCTGTTTTTT. Translated, it gives CASSLLSGRTGELFF. V usage is TRBV13 and J usage is TRBJ2-2; D unresolved. The length of the CDR3 is 15 residues. CDR1 is PRHDT, CDR2 FYEKMQ, per germline (reference sequence). Trimming shortened V by 2 bases and J by 4 bases, and 11 bases separated the two germline ends.

This clone occurred once. The chain employs TRBV27 and TRBJ2-1, with TRBD1 identical over 10 bases. V shed 6 bases and J 5 bases; nucleotides not matched to a gene: 13. This CDR3 region has 17 residues. Germline V gene lookup returns CDR1 MNHEY and CDR2 SMNVEV (reference sequence). CDR3 DNA: TGTGCCAGCAGCCTACGCCAGTGGGACAGGGGAAACAATGAGCAGTTCTTC. Its translation is CASSLRQWDRGNNEQFF.

The rearrangement links TRBV5-1 to TRBJ2-1, with 13 bases that match TRBD2. V gave up 4 bases and J gave up 2 bases; unmatched junction bases: 9. There are 18 residues in the CDR3. CDR1 and CDR2 from the germline V gene are SGHRS and YFSETQ. CDR3 DNA sequence: TGCGCCAGCAGCCACGGACTAGCGGGGGCCGGCGCCTACAATGAGCAGTTCTTC. As protein: CASSHGLAGAGAYNEQFF.

The rearrangement joins TRBV9 to TRBJ2-3; no reliable D call. The CDR3 runs 13 residues. V was trimmed by 1 base and J by 1 base, leaving 4 bases between them. Looked up from germline, CDR1 is SGDLS and CDR2 is YYNGEE. The CDR3 DNA follows: TGTGCCAGCAGCGTACAGGGCACAGATACGCAGTATTTT. Translation gives CASSVQGTDTQYF.

V and J are TRBV5-1 and TRBJ2-7; D is perhaps TRBD1 (6 bases). The CDR3 covers 15 residues. Trimming took 0 bases from V and 4 from J, leaving 14 bases between them. CDR1 is SGHRS and CDR2 is YFSETQ in the germline V gene. CDR3 bases: TGCGCCAGCAGCTTGGAAACCCTCAGGGGTTACGAGCAGTACTTC. Its translation is CASSLETLRGYEQYF.

The rearrangement uses TRBV15 and TRBJ1-1; D unclear. This CDR3 has 13 residues. V dropped 5 bases and J dropped 1 base, with 8 bases sitting between them. Germline loops: CDR1 LNHNV, CDR2 YYDKDF (reference sequence). CDR3 DNA: TGTGCCACCAGCCGGGTTGGGAACACTGAAGCTTTCTTT. Translated, it gives CATSRVGNTEAFF. Full variable domain (rest looked up from reference TRBV15 and TRBJ1-1): DAMVIQNPRYQVTQFGKPVTLSCSQTLNHNVMYWYQQKSSQAPKLLFHYYDKDFNNEADTPDNFQSRRPNTSFCFLDIRSPGLGDTAMYLCATSRVGNTEAFFGQGTRLTVV.

The CDR3, as DNA: TGTGCCAGCAGTCTTGGACAGGTTCAAGAGACCCAGTACTTC. This codes for CASSLGQVQETQYF. The chain has TRBV25-1 and TRBJ2-5; 7 bases match TRBD1. The V and J ends lost 5 bases and 2 bases, in that order; junction bases with no gene match: 5. CDR3 length equals 14 residues. The germline V gene has CDR1 MGHDK and CDR2 SYGVNS.

The V call is TRBV7-6, the J call TRBJ2-1; the match to TRBD2 covers 14 bases. CDR3 length: 19 amino acids. Germline V gene lookup returns CDR1 SGHVS and CDR2 FNYEAQ. The ends lost 1 base at V and 1 base at J; junction bases unmatched: 6. The CDR3 nucleotides are TGTGCCAGCAGCTTAGGACTAGCGGGGGGGCCGAAGTCCTACAATGAGCAGTTCTTC. Protein product: CASSLGLAGGPKSYNEQFF.

The chain couples TRBV5-1 to TRBJ2-3, with 8 bases aligning to TRBD1. There are 15 residues in the CDR3. The germline V gene has CDR1 SGHRS and CDR2 YFSETQ. With V trimmed by 4 bases and J by 3 bases, 7 bases remained unmatched. The CDR3 reads CASSHSRGRTDTQYF. The DNA of the CDR3 is TGCGCCAGCAGCCACAGCAGGGGGCGAACAGATACGCAGTATTTT. Supplemented by reference TRBV5-1 and TRBJ2-3, the full variable domain reads KAGVTQTPRYLIKTRGQQVTLSCSPISGHRSVSWYQQTPGQGLQFLFEYFSETQRNKGNFPGRFSGRQFSNSRSEMNVSTLELGDSALYLCASSHSRGRTDTQYFGPGTRLTVL.

The table lists this clone with a count of one. The chain recombines TRBV7-2 with TRBJ1-3; D is unclear. With 5 bases removed from V and 1 base from J, the gap between germline ends came to 18 bases. Germline V gives CDR1 SGHTA, CDR2 FQGNSA. The length of the CDR3 is 17 residues. The chain's CDR3 is CASSPSLQALSGNTIYF. CDR3 in DNA: TGTGCCAGCAGCCCGTCACTCCAGGCTCTATCTGGAAACACCATATATTTT.

V and J are TRBV5-1 and TRBJ2-7, with D tentatively TRBD2 (6 bases). This CDR3 contains 13 residues. CDR1 is SGHRS and CDR2 is YFSETQ in the germline V gene. V was clipped by 7 bases and J by 0 bases, with 11 bases between them. The CDR3 coding sequence is TGCGCCAGCGGAGTGGGGGGCTCCTACGAGCAGTACTTC. This codes for CASGVGGSYEQYF.

The chain couples TRBV2 to TRBJ1-2; D not certain. Germline CDR1 is SNHLY and CDR2 is FYNNEI. Trimming removed 3 bases from V and 5 bases from J, with 7 bases in between. CDR3 length equals 12 residues. Here the CDR3 DNA reads TGTGCCAGCAGTGAGACATCATATGGCTACACCTTC. It is translated as CASSETSYGYTF.

The chain uses TRBV7-6 and TRBJ1-5, with 8 nucleotides matching TRBD1. The trim removed 1 base at V and 4 bases at J, leaving 6 bases unmatched. CDR1 SGHVS and CDR2 FNYEAQ come from the germline V gene. The CDR3 consists of 16 residues. The CDR3 protein is CASSLGQGAGNQPQHF. CDR3 DNA sequence: TGTGCCAGCAGCTTAGGGCAGGGGGCAGGGAATCAGCCCCAGCATTTT.

The V call is TRBV9, the J call TRBJ2-7; 8 bases are shared with TRBD1. The CDR3 has 14 residues. V gave up 4 bases and J gave up 4 bases; unmatched junction bases: 7. Per the germline V gene, CDR1 is SGDLS and CDR2 is YYNGEE. As DNA, the CDR3 is TGTGCCAGCAGCCCAAGGGACAGGCGGTACGAGCAGTACTTC. Its translation: CASSPRDRRYEQYF.

The chain employs TRBV3-1 (or the pseudogene TRBV3-2) and TRBJ2-3; 13 nucleotides align to TRBD2. Losses at the gene ends were 2 bases for V and 5 bases for J; bases not matched to a gene: 7. Germline CDR1 and CDR2: LGHDT and YNNKEL (reference sequence). This CDR3 is built from 17 residues. The CDR3 DNA reads TGTGCCAGCAGCCAACTAACTAGCGGGGGGGCGGAAGATACGCAGTATTTT. Translation: CASSQLTSGGAEDTQYF.

V is TRBV6-5 and J is TRBJ1-1; possible D gene TRBD1, 5 bases. With 6 bases removed from V and 4 bases from J, the gap between germline ends came to 15 bases. This CDR3 region has 14 residues. Germline V lookup: CDR1 MNHEY, CDR2 SVGAGI. This CDR3 reads CASSLGGVGTEAFF. The CDR3 coding sequence is TGTGCCAGCAGCCTCGGGGGGGTGGGCACTGAAGCTTTCTTT.

The chain joins TRBV4-1 to TRBJ2-6; 7 bases agree with TRBD1. J gave up 2 bases and V 2 bases, and 9 bases lay outside the gene matches. The length of the CDR3 is 18 residues. Germline CDR1 is MGHRA and CDR2 is YSYEKL. Written as DNA, the CDR3 is TGCGCCAGCAGCCAATTCGACAGGGTGGTTACTGGGGCCAACGTCCTGACTTTC. Its translation is CASSQFDRVVTGANVLTF.

This chain connects TRBV7-3 to TRBJ2-2, with D hard to call. Germline V CDR1 and CDR2: SGHTA, FQGTGA. Trimming shortened V by 6 bases and J by 5 bases, and 7 bases separated the two germline ends. The CDR3 has 12 amino acids. This CDR3 reads CASSPLTGELFF. The CDR3 DNA follows: TGTGCCAGCAGTCCATTGACCGGGGAGCTGTTTTTT. Drawing the rest from reference TRBV7-3 and TRBJ2-2, the complete variable domain is GAGVSQTPSNKVTEKGKYVELRCDPISGHTALYWYRQSLGQGPEFLIYFQGTGAADDSGLPNDRFFAVRPEGSVSTLKIQRTERGDSAVYLCASSPLTGELFFGEGSRLTVL.